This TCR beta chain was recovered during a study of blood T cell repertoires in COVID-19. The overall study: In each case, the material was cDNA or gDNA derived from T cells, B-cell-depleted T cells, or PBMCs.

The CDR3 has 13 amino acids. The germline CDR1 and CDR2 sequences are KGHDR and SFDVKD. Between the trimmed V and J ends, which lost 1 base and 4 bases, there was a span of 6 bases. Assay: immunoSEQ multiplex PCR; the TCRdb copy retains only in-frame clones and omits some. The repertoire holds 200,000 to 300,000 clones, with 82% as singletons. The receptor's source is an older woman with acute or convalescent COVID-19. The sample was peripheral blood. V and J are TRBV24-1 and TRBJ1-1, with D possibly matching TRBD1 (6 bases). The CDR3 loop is CATSDLGGTEAFF. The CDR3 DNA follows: TGTGCCACCAGTGATTTAGGGGGCACTGAAGCTTTCTTT.